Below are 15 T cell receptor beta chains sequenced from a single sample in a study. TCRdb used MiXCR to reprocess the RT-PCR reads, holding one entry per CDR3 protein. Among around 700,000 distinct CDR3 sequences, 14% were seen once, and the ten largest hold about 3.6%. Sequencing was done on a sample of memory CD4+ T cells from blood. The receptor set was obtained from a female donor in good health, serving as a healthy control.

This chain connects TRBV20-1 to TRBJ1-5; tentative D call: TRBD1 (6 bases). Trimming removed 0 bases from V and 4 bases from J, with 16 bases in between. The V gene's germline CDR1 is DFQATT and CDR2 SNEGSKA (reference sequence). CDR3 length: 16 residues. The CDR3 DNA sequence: TGCAGTGCTAGAGATGGGGCTGGAGGGGGGAATCAGCCCCAGCATTTT. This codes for CSARDGAGGGNQPQHF.

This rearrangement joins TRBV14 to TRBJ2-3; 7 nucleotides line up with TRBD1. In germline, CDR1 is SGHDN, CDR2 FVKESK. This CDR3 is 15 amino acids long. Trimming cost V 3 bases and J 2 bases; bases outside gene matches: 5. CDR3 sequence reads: CASSHRDSLTDTQYF. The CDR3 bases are TGTGCCAGCAGCCACAGGGACAGCCTCACAGATACGCAGTATTTT.

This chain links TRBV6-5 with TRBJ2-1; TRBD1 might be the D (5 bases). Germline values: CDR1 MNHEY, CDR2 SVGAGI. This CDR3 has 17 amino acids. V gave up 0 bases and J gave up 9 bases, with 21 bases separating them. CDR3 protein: CASSYSGATWARGEQFF. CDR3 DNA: TGTGCCAGCAGTTACTCAGGGGCCACATGGGCTCGAGGTGAGCAGTTCTTC.

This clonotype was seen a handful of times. CDR3 DNA: TGTGCCTGGAGTGTAGACTACCAAGAGACCCAGTACTTC. It codes for CAWSVDYQETQYF. V and J are TRBV30 and TRBJ2-5; D gene uncertain. The CDR3 has 13 residues. Trimming left V 0 bases short and J 0 bases short, with 5 bases between. Germline CDR1 is GTSNPN and CDR2 is SVGIG (reference sequence).

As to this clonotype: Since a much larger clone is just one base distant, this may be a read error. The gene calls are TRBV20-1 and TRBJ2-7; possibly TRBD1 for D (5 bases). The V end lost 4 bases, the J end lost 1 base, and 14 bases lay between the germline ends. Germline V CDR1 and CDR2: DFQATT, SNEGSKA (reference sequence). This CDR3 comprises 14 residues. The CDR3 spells CSAIIGVRSYEQYF. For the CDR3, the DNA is TGCAGTGCTATAATAGGGGTCCGTTCCTACGAGCAGTACTTC.

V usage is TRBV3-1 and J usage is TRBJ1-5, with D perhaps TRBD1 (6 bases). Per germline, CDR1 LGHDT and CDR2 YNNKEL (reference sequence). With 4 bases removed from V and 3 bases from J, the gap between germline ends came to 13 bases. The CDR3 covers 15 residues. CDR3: CASSLGRGANQPQHF. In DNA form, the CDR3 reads TGTGCCAGCAGCCTAGGCAGGGGTGCCAATCAGCCCCAGCATTTT.

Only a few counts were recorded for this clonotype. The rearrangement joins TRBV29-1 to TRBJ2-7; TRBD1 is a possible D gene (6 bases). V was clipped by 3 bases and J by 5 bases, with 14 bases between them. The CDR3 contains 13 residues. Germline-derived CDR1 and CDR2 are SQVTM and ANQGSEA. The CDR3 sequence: CSVEEAKGDEQYF. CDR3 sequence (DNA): TGCAGCGTTGAGGAGGCAAAGGGGGACGAGCAGTACTTC.

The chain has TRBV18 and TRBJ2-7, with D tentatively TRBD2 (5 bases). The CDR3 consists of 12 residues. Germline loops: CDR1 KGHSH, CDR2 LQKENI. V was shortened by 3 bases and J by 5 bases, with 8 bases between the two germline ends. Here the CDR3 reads CASSPIGDEQYF. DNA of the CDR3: TGTGCCAGCTCACCGATCGGGGACGAGCAGTACTTC. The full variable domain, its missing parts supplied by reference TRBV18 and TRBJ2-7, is NAGVMQNPRHLVRRRGQEARLRCSPMKGHSHVYWYRQLPEEGLKFMVYLQKENIIDESGMPKERFSAEFPKEGPSILRIQQVVRGDSAAYFCASSPIGDEQYFGPGTRLTVT.

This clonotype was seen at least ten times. CDR3 nucleotide sequence: TGTGCCAGCAGTCCTAGACAGCTCAGGGACTATGGCTACACCTTC. Translating gives CASSPRQLRDYGYTF. The rearrangement joins TRBV6-6 to TRBJ1-2, with D tentatively TRBD1 (5 bases). Trimming left V 5 bases short and J 3 bases short, with 16 bases between. The CDR3 length is 15 residues. Germline CDR1 MNHNY, CDR2 SVGAGI (reference sequence).

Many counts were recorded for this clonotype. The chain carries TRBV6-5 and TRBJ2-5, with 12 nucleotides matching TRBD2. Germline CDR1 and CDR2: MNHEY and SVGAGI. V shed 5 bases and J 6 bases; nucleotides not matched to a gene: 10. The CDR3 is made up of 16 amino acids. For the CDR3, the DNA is TGTGCCAGCAGTCCGCCACTAGCGGGAGGTGGGCAGACCCAGTACTTC. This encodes CASSPPLAGGGQTQYF.

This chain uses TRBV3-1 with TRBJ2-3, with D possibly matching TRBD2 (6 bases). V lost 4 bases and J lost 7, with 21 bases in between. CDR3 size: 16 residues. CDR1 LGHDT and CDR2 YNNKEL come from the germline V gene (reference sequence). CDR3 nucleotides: TGTGCCAGCAGCCCTGGGACTTTTGGGCCCCTTCATACGCAGTATTTT. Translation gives CASSPGTFGPLHTQYF.

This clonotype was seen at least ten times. The CDR3 loop reads CSVGDRDGGYTF. CDR3 nucleotide sequence: TGCAGCGTTGGAGACAGGGATGGCGGCTACACCTTC. The rearrangement links TRBV29-1 to TRBJ1-2; TRBD1 matches 7 bases. The CDR3 contains 12 residues. The germline V gene encodes CDR1 SQVTM and CDR2 ANQGSEA. After removal of 4 bases from V and 8 bases from J, the junction contained 7 bases not matched to a gene.

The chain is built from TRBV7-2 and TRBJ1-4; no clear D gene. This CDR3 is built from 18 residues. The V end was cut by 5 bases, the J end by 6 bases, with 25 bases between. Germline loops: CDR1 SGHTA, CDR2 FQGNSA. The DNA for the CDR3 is TGTGCCAGCAGCCACCGACGGCCAGCCCTTAATCTCCATGAAAAACTGTTTTTT. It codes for CASSHRRPALNLHEKLFF.

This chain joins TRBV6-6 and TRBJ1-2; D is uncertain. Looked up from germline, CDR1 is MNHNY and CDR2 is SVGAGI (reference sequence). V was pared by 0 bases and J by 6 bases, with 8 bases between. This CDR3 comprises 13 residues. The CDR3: CASSYSTGDGYTF. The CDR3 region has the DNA TGTGCCAGCAGTTACTCCACGGGAGATGGCTACACCTTC.

The DNA for the CDR3 is TGTGCCAGCTCATTTTCTAGCGGGTTCACAGATACGCAGTATTTT. Its translation: CASSFSSGFTDTQYF. This chain joins TRBV18 and TRBJ2-3; 8 bases align to TRBD2. After removal of 5 bases from V and 2 bases from J, the junction contained 6 bases not matched to a gene. There are 15 residues in the CDR3. In germline, CDR1 is KGHSH, CDR2 LQKENI.